A selection of T cell receptor beta chains follows, all from one sample in a study of tumor-infiltrating T cells and Merkel cell polyomavirus. The method was immunoSEQ multiplex PCR; TCRdb's version includes in-frame clones alone and lacks a portion of them. The profile shows more than 2,500 clones, 84% of them singletons. Sequencing was performed on tumor tissue. The receptors stem from a man aged 50-60 years with Merkel cell carcinoma. CDR3s include the opening cysteine and the closing phenylalanine or tryptophan. The D gene is left open where the match is weak. Clone size is shown for a subset of rows, as once, few, many or a class of expanded clone.

d_gene: NA
j_gene: TRBJ2-6
v_gene: TRBV5-8
abundance: NA
CDR3aa: CASSETGGSGANVLTF
CDR3nt: TGTGCCAGCAGCGAAACGGGTGGCTCTGGGGCCAACGTCCTGACTTTC

d_gene: TRBD1
j_gene: TRBJ1-2
v_gene: TRBV6-4
abundance: NA
CDR3aa: CASSPGTGGFYGYTF
CDR3nt: TGTGCCAGCAGTCCAGGGACAGGGGGCTTCTATGGCTACACCTTC

d_gene: NA
j_gene: TRBJ2-7
v_gene: TRBV7-2
abundance: NA
CDR3aa: CASSPRGTRSEQYF
CDR3nt: TGTGCCAGCAGCCCTAGAGGGACTCGGAGCGAGCAGTACTTC

d_gene: NA
j_gene: TRBJ2-7
v_gene: TRBV7-6
abundance: few
CDR3aa: CASGLGGRYEQYF
CDR3nt: TGTGCCAGCGGATTAGGGGGGCGGTACGAGCAGTACTTC

d_gene: NA
j_gene: TRBJ1-4
v_gene: TRBV5-4
abundance: NA
CDR3aa: CASSQGASKEKLFF
CDR3nt: TGTGCCAGCAGCCAGGGCGCCTCGAAAGAAAAACTGTTTTTT

d_gene: NA
j_gene: TRBJ2-5
v_gene: TRBV6-5
abundance: NA
CDR3aa: CASSSPGVETQYF
CDR3nt: TGTGCCAGCAGTTCCCCAGGGGTCGAGACCCAGTACTTC

d_gene: NA
j_gene: TRBJ1-1
v_gene: TRBV7-2
abundance: NA
CDR3aa: CASSLDGSTEAFF
CDR3nt: TGTGCCAGCAGCTTAGATGGGAGCACTGAAGCTTTCTTT

d_gene: NA
j_gene: TRBJ2-3
v_gene: TRBV7-2
abundance: NA
CDR3aa: CASSFLGLTDTQYF
CDR3nt: TGTGCCAGCAGCTTTCTGGGACTCACAGATACGCAGTATTTT

d_gene: NA
j_gene: TRBJ1-2
v_gene: TRBV5-6
abundance: NA
CDR3aa: CASSLFRGNYGYTF
CDR3nt: TGTGCCAGCAGCTTGTTTCGCGGGAACTATGGCTACACCTTC

d_gene: NA
j_gene: TRBJ2-2
v_gene: TRBV6-1
abundance: NA
CDR3aa: CASNAGDTGELFF
CDR3nt: TGTGCCAGCAACGCGGGTGACACCGGGGAGCTGTTTTTT

d_gene: TRBD2
j_gene: TRBJ2-3
v_gene: TRBV13
abundance: NA
CDR3aa: CASSWGERLAAFDTDTQYF
CDR3nt: TGTGCCAGCAGCTGGGGCGAGAGACTAGCGGCTTTTGACACAGATACGCAGTATTTT

d_gene: NA
j_gene: TRBJ1-1
v_gene: TRBV4-2
abundance: NA
CDR3aa: CASSQDPSRGSDTEAFF
CDR3nt: TGTGCTAGCAGCCAAGACCCGTCGCGGGGGAGCGACACTGAAGCTTTCTTT

d_gene: NA
j_gene: TRBJ2-3
v_gene: TRBV19
abundance: NA
CDR3aa: CASSTVQGTDTQYF
CDR3nt: TGTGCCAGTAGTACGGTTCAGGGCACAGATACGCAGTATTTT

d_gene: NA
j_gene: TRBJ2-7
v_gene: TRBV11-2
abundance: NA
CDR3aa: CASSPYGGSYEQYF
CDR3nt: TGTGCCAGCAGCCCCTACGGGGGCTCCTACGAGCAGTACTTC

d_gene: TRBD1
j_gene: TRBJ1-4
v_gene: TRBV2
abundance: NA
CDR3aa: CASRGTGTRLFF
CDR3nt: TGTGCCAGCAGAGGGACAGGGACGAGACTGTTTTTT

d_gene: NA
j_gene: TRBJ1-2
v_gene: TRBV7-2
abundance: NA
CDR3aa: CASSLVGRKFYGYTF
CDR3nt: TGTGCCAGCAGCTTAGTGGGCCGGAAATTCTATGGCTACACCTTC

d_gene: TRBD1
j_gene: TRBJ2-2
v_gene: TRBV5-6
abundance: NA
CDR3aa: CASSLSSTGARGELFF
CDR3nt: TGTGCCAGCAGCTTATCGTCTACAGGGGCTAGGGGGGAGCTGTTTTTT

d_gene: TRBD1
j_gene: TRBJ1-1
v_gene: TRBV4-1
abundance: NA
CDR3aa: CASSQAGQMNTEAFF
CDR3nt: TGCGCCAGCAGCCAAGCGGGACAGATGAACACTGAAGCTTTCTTT

d_gene: NA
j_gene: TRBJ1-2
v_gene: TRBV4-3
abundance: NA
CDR3aa: CASSQDRVDGYTF
CDR3nt: TGCGCCAGCAGCCAAGACAGGGTGGATGGCTACACCTTC

d_gene: NA
j_gene: TRBJ2-5
v_gene: TRBV4-2
abundance: NA
CDR3aa: CASSQDLPETQYF
CDR3nt: TGTGCCAGCAGCCAAGATCTTCCGGAGACCCAGTACTTC

d_gene: TRBD1
j_gene: TRBJ1-1
v_gene: TRBV5-1
abundance: NA
CDR3aa: CASSWDRGVEAFF
CDR3nt: TGCGCCAGCAGCTGGGACAGGGGGGTAGAAGCTTTCTTT

d_gene: TRBD2
j_gene: TRBJ2-1
v_gene: TRBV6-6
abundance: NA
CDR3aa: CASSHLTSGGGNEQFF
CDR3nt: TGTGCCAGCAGTCACCTAACTAGCGGGGGAGGCAATGAGCAGTTCTTC

d_gene: NA
j_gene: TRBJ1-1
v_gene: TRBV6-5
abundance: NA
CDR3aa: CASSPGSTEAFF
CDR3nt: TGTGCCAGCAGCCCAGGGTCCACTGAAGCTTTCTTT

d_gene: NA
j_gene: TRBJ1-1
v_gene: TRBV18
abundance: once
CDR3aa: CASSPRGSRGTEAFF
CDR3nt: TGTGCCAGCTCACCCAGGGGATCCCGGGGCACTGAAGCTTTCTTT

d_gene: NA
j_gene: TRBJ2-7
v_gene: TRBV11-2
abundance: NA
CDR3aa: CASSFVVASSYEQYF
CDR3nt: TGTGCCAGCAGCTTTGTGGTCGCCAGCTCCTACGAGCAGTACTTC

d_gene: TRBD2
j_gene: TRBJ2-5
v_gene: TRBV14
abundance: few
CDR3aa: CASSQVGGMETQYF
CDR3nt: TGTGCCAGCAGCCAAGTGGGAGGGATGGAGACCCAGTACTTC

d_gene: NA
j_gene: TRBJ1-2
v_gene: TRBV7-6
abundance: NA
CDR3aa: CASSGGTDSNYGYTF
CDR3nt: TGTGCCAGCAGCGGAGGGACGGATTCTAACTATGGCTACACCTTC

d_gene: NA
j_gene: TRBJ1-1
v_gene: TRBV13
abundance: NA
CDR3aa: CASIGEEDTEAFF
CDR3nt: TGTGCCAGCATCGGGGAAGAGGACACTGAAGCTTTCTTT

d_gene: NA
j_gene: TRBJ1-2
v_gene: TRBV11-2
abundance: NA
CDR3aa: CASSLYRGYGYTF
CDR3nt: TGTGCCAGCAGCTTATATCGCGGCTATGGCTACACCTTC

d_gene: NA
j_gene: TRBJ2-5
v_gene: TRBV5-5
abundance: NA
CDR3aa: CASSLVFRRGWETQYF
CDR3nt: TGTGCCAGCAGCTTGGTTTTCAGGCGGGGCTGGGAGACCCAGTACTTC

d_gene: NA
j_gene: TRBJ1-1
v_gene: TRBV5-1
abundance: few
CDR3aa: CASSSGVNTEAFF
CDR3nt: TGCGCCAGCAGCTCCGGGGTGAACACTGAAGCTTTCTTT